This T cell receptor (beta chain) was sequenced for a study of beta chain features in type 1 diabetes. Overall study: There was similarity between patients and healthy donors in age, gender and cell yields. Study-wide points: All four CD4+ subsets from Type 1 diabetes patients carried moderately but significantly shorter TCRB CDR3s.

A remark on this clone: Its antigen is undetermined.

The CDR3 covers 19 residues. The investigators reverse transcribed all of the isolated RNA, so they sequenced expressed TCRB transcripts. Data came from immunoSEQ multiplex PCR; TCRdb stores just in-frame clones and leaves some out. The profile shows 200,000 to 300,000 clones, 9.5% to 13% of them singletons. The sample comprised naive CD4+ T cells from blood. This receptor was taken from a man aged 30-40 years with type 1 diabetes. This chain links TRBV21-1 with TRBJ2-1; TRBD2, the D gene given by the table, was not confirmed from the DNA. TRBV21-1 is a documented pseudogene. The CDR3 nucleotides are TGTGCCAGCAGCAAAGTCAGTAACGAGCTAGCGGGGGACTACAATGAGCAGTTCTTC. This gives the protein CASSKVSNELAGDYNEQFF.